Below, one T cell receptor (beta chain) is given with its context. The entry originates in a study of blood T cell repertoires in COVID-19. Study summary: There were acute and convalescent COVID-19 samples, and they came from the United States, Italy and Spain.

Participants reported their clinical history, and cohort assignment relied on those reports. Per the original methods: Estimation of nucleated cell counts was performed using reference gene primer amplification. The protocol was immunoSEQ multiplex PCR, while the TCRdb copy is restricted to in-frame clones and leaves out a portion. V and J calls and clone size come straight from that table; D and trimming were deduced from the DNA. The sample has roughly 230,000 clones, roughly 86% seen once. The sample consisted of PBMCs or T cells enriched from blood (not recorded which). The TCR sequence derives from a woman aged 25 to 39 with acute COVID-19.

CDR3 loop: CASSPGTGDSYEQYF. CDR3 coding DNA: TGCGCCAGCAGCCCAGGGACAGGGGACTCCTACGAGCAGTACTTC. The chain employs TRBV4-3 and TRBJ2-7, with 10 bases aligning to TRBD1. J lost 0 bases, V lost 4 bases, and 3 bases had no gene match. CDR1 and CDR2 (germline): LGHNA, YSLEER. The CDR3 spans 15 residues.